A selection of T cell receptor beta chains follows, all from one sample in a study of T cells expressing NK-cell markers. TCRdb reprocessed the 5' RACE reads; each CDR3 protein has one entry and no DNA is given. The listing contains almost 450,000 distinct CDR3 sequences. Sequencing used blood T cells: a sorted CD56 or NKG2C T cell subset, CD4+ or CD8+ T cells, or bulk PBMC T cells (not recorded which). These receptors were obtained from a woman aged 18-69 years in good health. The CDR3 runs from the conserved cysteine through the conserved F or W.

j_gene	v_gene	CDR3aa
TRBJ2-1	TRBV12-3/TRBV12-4	CASSRGGGSNEQFF
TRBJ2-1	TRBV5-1	CASSRGGYNEQFF
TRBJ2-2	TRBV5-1	CASSFNGANTGELFF
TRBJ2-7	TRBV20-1	CSVPGQTSYEQYF
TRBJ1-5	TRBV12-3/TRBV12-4	CASSLSQPQHF
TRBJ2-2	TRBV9	CASSVGLAGIANTGELFF
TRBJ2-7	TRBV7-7	CASSPDGTSYEQYF
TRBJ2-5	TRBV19	CASSARGWEETQYF
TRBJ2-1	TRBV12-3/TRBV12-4	CASRLGGGAYEQFF
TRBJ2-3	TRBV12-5	CASGFTSIGDTQYF
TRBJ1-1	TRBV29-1	CSAGGQGTEAFF
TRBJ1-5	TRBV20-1	CSARDLGVQPQHF
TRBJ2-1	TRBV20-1	CSARSSGRGSYNEQFF
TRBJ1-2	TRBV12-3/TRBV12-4	CASSQAQPHNYTF
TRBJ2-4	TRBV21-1	CASSKAAVSLAKNIQYF
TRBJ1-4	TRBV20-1	CSATDPKGANEKLLF
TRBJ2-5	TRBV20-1	CSARAVATGETQYF
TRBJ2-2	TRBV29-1	CSVEGQGTGELFF
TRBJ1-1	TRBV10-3	CAISDYSGTEAFF
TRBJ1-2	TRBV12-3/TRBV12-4	CASSSPGGYTF
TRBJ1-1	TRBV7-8	CASSFVVGVTEAFF
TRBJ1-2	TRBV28	CASSSIGLSYGYTF
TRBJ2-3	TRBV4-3	CASSPEGQGGTDTQYF
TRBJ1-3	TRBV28	CASSPRGARGTIYF
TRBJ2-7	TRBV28	CASSSPTYEQYF
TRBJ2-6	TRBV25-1	CASSESGTGANVLTF
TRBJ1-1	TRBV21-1	CASSRQGSGTEAFF
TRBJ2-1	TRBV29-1	CSVEGSGSSYNEQFF
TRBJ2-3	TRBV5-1	CASSPNSGVGRQSSTDTQYF
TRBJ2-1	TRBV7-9	CASSGRGDSYNEQFF
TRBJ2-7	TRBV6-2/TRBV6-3	CASRDWTSGSYEQYF
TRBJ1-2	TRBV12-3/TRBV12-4	CASSRTGRTNYGYTF
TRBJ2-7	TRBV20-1	CSARDLAGVSYEQYF
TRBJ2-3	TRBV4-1	CASSSNPGRSTDTQYF
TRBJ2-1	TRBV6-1	CASRPTSGRISYNEQFF
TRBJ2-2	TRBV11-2	CASSQLISGGNTGELFF
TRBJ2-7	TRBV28	CASSLFGLAGGVGEQYF
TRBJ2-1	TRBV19	CASSIPDNEQFF
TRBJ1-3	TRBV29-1	CSVVVRGSGNTIYF
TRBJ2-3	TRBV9	CASSGRRDSITDTQYF
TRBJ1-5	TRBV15	CATSRTGANQPQHF
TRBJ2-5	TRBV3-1	CASSQAKETQYF
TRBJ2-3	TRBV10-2	CASFSGATDTQYF
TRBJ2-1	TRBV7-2	CASSTTSGEQFF
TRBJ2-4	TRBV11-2	CASTIGTAKNIQYF
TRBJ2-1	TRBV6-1	CASSPETGFSYNEQFF
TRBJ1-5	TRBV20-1	CSAASGDNQPQHF
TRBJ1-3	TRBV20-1	CSARPTGRGNTIYF
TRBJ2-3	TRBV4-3	CASSQTGSTDTQYF